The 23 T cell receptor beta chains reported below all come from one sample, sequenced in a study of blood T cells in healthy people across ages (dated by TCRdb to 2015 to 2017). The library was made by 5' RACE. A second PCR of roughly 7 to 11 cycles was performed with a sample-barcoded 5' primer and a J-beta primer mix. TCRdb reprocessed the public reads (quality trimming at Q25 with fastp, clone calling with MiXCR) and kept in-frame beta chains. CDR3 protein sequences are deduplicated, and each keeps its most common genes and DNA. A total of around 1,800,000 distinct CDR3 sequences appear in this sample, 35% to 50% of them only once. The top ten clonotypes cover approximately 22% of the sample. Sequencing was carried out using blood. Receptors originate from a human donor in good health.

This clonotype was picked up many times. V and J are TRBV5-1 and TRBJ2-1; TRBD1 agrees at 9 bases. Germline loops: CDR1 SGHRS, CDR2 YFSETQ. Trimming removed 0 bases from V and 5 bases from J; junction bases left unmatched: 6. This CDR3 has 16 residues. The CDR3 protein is CASSLDPGQGNNEQFF. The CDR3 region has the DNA TGCGCCAGCAGCTTGGATCCGGGACAGGGAAACAATGAGCAGTTCTTC.

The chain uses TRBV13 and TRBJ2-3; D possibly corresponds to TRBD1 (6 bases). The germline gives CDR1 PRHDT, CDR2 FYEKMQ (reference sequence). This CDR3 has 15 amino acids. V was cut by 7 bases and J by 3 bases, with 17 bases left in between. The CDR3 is CASKTGPLRTDTQYF. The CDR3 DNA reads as TGTGCCAGCAAAACAGGGCCCTTACGGACAGATACGCAGTATTTT. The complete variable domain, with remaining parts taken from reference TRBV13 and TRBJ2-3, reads AAGVIQSPRHLIKEKRETATLKCYPIPRHDTVYWYQQGPGQDPQFLISFYEKMQSDKGSIPDRFSAQQFSDYHSELNMSSLELGDSALYFCASKTGPLRTDTQYFGPGTRLTVL.

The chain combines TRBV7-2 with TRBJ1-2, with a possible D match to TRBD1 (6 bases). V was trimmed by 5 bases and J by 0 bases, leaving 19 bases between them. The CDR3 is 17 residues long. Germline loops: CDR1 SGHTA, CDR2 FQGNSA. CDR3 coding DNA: TGTGCCAGCAGCCCGGTGAGGGGGGGCAGACCTAACTATGGCTACACCTTC. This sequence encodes CASSPVRGGRPNYGYTF.

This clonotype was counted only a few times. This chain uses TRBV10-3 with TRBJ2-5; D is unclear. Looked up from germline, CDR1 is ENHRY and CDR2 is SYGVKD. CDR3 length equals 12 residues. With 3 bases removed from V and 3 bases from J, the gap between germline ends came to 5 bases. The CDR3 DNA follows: TGTGCCATCAGTGATAATGAAGAGACCCAGTACTTC. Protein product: CAISDNEETQYF.

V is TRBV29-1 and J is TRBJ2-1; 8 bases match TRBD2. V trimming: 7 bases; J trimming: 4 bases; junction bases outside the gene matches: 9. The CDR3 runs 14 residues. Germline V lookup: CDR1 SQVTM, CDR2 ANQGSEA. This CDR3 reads CSAGSGGAYNEQFF. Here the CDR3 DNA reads TGCAGCGCTGGCTCGGGGGGGGCTTACAATGAGCAGTTCTTC.

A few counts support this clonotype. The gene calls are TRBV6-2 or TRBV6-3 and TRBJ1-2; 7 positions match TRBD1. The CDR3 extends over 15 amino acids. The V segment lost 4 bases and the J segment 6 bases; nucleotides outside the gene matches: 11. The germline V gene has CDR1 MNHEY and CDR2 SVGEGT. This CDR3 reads CASSFYRQGWDGYTF. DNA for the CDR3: TGTGCCAGCAGTTTCTACCGACAGGGCTGGGATGGCTACACCTTC.

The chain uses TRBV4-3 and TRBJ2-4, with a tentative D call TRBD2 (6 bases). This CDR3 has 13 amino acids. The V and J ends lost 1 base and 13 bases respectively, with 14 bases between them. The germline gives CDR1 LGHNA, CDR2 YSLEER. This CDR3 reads CASSQAATGEQYF. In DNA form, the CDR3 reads TGCGCCAGCAGCCAAGCGGCGACGGGGGAGCAGTACTTC.

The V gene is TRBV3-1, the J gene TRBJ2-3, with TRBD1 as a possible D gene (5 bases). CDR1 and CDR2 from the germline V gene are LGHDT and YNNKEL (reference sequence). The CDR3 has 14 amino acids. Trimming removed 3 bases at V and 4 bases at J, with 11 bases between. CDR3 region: CASSHPRVPDTQYF. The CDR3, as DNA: TGTGCCAGCAGCCATCCCAGGGTTCCAGATACGCAGTATTTT.

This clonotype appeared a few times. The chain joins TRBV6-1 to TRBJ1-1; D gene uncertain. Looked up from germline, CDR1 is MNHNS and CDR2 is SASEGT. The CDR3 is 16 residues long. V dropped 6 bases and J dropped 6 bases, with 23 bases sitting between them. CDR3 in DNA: TGTGCCAGCAGCCCGGAGACCGGGCCAGGTAACGCTGAAGCTTTCTTT. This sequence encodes CASSPETGPGNAEAFF.

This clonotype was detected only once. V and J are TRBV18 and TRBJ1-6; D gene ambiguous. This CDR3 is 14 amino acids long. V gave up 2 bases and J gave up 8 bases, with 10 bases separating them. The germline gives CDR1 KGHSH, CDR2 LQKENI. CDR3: CASSPSNGDSPLHF. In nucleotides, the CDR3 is TGTGCCAGCTCACCAAGTAACGGGGATTCACCCCTCCACTTT.

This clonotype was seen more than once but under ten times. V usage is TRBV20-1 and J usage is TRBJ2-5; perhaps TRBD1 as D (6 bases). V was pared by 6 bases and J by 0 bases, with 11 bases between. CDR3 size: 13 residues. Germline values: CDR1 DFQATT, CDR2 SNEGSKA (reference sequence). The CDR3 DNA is TGCAGTGCCAAACGGGACAACCAAGAGACCCAGTACTTC. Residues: CSAKRDNQETQYF.

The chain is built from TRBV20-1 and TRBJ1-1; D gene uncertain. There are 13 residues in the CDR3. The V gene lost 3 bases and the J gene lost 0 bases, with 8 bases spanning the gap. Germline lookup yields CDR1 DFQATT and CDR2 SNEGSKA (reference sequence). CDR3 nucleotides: TGCAGTGCTAGTCTCAGCCTGAACACTGAAGCTTTCTTT. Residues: CSASLSLNTEAFF.

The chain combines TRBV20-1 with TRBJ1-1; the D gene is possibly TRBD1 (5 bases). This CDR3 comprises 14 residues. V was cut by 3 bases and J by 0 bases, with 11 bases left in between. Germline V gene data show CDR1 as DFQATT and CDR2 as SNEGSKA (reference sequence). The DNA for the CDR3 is TGCAGTGCTAGCAATTCGGGGGTGAACACTGAAGCTTTCTTT. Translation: CSASNSGVNTEAFF.

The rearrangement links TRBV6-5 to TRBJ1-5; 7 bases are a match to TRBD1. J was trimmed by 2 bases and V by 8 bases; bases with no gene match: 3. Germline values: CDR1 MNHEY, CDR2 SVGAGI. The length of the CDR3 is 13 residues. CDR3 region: CASAGQGNQPQHF. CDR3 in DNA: TGTGCCAGCGCCGGACAGGGCAATCAGCCCCAGCATTTT.

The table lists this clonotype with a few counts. The CDR3 bases are TGCAGTGCTTACACGACTAGACGCACAGATACGCAGTATTTT. The encoded protein is CSAYTTRRTDTQYF. V gene TRBV20-1 combines with J gene TRBJ2-3, with D possibly TRBD2 on 6 matching bases. The CDR3 loop spans 14 amino acids. Germline assignment: CDR1 DFQATT and CDR2 SNEGSKA (reference sequence). V was clipped by 5 bases and J by 1 base, with 13 bases between them.

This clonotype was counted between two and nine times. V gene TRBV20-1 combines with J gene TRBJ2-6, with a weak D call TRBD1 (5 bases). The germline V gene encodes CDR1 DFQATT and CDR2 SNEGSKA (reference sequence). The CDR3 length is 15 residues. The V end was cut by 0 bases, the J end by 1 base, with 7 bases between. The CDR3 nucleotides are TGCAGTGCTAGAGATCCAGGGTCTGGGGCCAACGTCCTGACTTTC. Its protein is CSARDPGSGANVLTF.

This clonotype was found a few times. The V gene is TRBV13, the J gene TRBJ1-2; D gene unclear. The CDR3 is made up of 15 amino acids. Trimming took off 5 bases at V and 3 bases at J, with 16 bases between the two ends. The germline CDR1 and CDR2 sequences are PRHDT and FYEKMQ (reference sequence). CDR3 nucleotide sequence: TGTGCCAGCAGCCCGACCTCCTTCGTACACTATGGCTACACCTTC. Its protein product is CASSPTSFVHYGYTF.

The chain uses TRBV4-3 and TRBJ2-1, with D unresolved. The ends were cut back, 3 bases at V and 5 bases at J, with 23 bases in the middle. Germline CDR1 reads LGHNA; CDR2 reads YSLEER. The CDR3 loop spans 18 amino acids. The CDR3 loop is CASSQHPIVSAGHNEQFF. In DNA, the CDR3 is TGCGCCAGCAGCCAGCATCCCATAGTGAGTGCCGGCCACAATGAGCAGTTCTTC.

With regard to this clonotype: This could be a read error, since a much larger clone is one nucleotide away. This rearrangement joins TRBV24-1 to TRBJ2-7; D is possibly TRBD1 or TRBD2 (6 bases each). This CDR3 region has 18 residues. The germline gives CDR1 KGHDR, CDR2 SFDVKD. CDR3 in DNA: TGTGCCGCCAGTGACTCCACGGGGGCAGGCAGAAGCTCCTACGAGCAGTACTTC. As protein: CAASDSTGAGRSSYEQYF.

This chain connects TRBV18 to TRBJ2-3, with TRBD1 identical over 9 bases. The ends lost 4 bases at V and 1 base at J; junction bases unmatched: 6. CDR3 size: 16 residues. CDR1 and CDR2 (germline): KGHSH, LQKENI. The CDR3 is CASSLQTGGGTDTQYF. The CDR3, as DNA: TGTGCCAGCTCACTTCAGACAGGGGGGGGCACAGATACGCAGTATTTT.

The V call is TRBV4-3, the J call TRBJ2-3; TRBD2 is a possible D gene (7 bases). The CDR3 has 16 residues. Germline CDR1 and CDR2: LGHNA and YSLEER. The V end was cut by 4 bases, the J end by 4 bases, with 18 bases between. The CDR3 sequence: CASSPYGGAIADTQYF. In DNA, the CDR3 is TGCGCCAGCAGCCCATATGGGGGGGCCATAGCAGATACGCAGTATTTT.

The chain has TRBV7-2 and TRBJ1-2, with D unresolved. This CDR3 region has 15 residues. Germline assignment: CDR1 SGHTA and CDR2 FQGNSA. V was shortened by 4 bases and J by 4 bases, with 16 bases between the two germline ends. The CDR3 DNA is TGTGCCAGCAGCTCAGGACGCAACTCCATCTATGGCTACACCTTC. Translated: CASSSGRNSIYGYTF.

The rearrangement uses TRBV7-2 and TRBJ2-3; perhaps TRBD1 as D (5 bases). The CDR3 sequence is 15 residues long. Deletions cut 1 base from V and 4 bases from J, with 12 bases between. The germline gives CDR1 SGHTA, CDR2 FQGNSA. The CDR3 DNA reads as TGTGCCAGCAGCTTAGTTCTGGGGCCCGCAGATACGCAGTATTTT. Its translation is CASSLVLGPADTQYF. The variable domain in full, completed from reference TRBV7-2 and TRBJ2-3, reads GAGVSQSPSNKVTEKGKDVELRCDPISGHTALYWYRQSLGQGLEFLIYFQGNSAPDKSGLPSDRFSAERTGGSVSTLTIQRTQQEDSAVYLCASSLVLGPADTQYFGPGTRLTVL.